These 4 T cell receptor beta chains originate from one sample sequenced in a study of shared clonotypes between healthy human individuals (dated by TCRdb to 2018 to 2020). The library was built by means of the immunoSEQ multiplex PCR assay. TCRdb holds this immuneACCESS table with in-frame rearrangements only. Some clones are missing; in checked studies, unresolved V genes explain under half, and the rest has no known cause. The sample table lists roughly 500,000 clones, 90% to 96% of them with a count of one. The ten top clones hold approximately 0.06% of the sample. Sequencing input: naive CD4+ T cells sorted from blood. The sample's cell subset or site, from its label and the paper: CD45RA+ positively selected. The receptors were sampled from a woman in her thirties in good health.

V gene TRBV2 combines with J gene TRBJ1-4; maybe TRBD1 (6 bases). Germline V gene data show CDR1 as SNHLY and CDR2 as FYNNEI. Trimming removed 6 bases from V and 5 bases from J, with 13 bases in between. The CDR3 has 14 amino acids. CDR3 bases: TGTGCCAGCAGCAGTCAGGGGACCAATGAAAAACTGTTTTTT. Its protein product is CASSSQGTNEKLFF.

The chain couples TRBV18 to TRBJ1-6, with a possible D match to TRBD1 (5 bases). Germline V CDR1 and CDR2: KGHSH, LQKENI. This CDR3 is built from 15 residues. V lost 8 bases and J lost 5, with 16 bases in between. DNA of the CDR3: TGTGCCAGCCGAGGTGGGCAAGGGGATAATTCACCCCTCCACTTT. The encoded protein is CASRGGQGDNSPLHF.

The chain links TRBV28 to TRBJ2-1, with D maybe TRBD2 (6 bases). Trimming pared 1 base from V and 2 bases from J, leaving 6 bases between. Germline V gene lookup returns CDR1 MDHEN and CDR2 SYDVKM. This CDR3 has 14 amino acids. CDR3 residues: CASSLSGAYNEQFF. CDR3 bases: TGTGCCAGCAGTTTATCGGGGGCCTACAATGAGCAGTTCTTC.

This clone was found once. The chain uses TRBV6-5 and TRBJ2-7; 10 nucleotides align to TRBD2. Per the germline V gene, CDR1 is MNHEY and CDR2 is SVGAGI. This CDR3 is built from 14 residues. The junction had 5 bases not matched to a gene; V was cut back by 5 bases and J by 4 bases. The CDR3: CASSPTSGTYEQYF. CDR3 sequence (DNA): TGTGCCAGCAGTCCTACTAGCGGGACATACGAGCAGTACTTC.